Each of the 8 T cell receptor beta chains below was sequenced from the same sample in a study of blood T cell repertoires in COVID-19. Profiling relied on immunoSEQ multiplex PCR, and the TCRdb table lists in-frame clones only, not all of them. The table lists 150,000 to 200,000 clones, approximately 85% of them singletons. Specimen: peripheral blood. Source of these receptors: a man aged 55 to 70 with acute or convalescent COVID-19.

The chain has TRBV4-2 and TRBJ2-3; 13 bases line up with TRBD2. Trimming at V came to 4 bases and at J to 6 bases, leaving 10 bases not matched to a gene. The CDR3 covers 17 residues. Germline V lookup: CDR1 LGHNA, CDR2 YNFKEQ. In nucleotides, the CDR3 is TGTGCCAGCAGCCCTGGGACTAGCGGGATGAAGGAGGATACGCAGTATTTT. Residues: CASSPGTSGMKEDTQYF.

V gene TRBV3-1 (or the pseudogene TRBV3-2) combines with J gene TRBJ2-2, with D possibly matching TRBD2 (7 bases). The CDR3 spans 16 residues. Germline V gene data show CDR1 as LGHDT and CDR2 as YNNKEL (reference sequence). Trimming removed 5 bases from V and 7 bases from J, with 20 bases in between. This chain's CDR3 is CASSRGTLAVIGELFF. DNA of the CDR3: TGTGCCAGCAGCAGGGGGACTCTAGCGGTTATCGGGGAGCTGTTTTTT.

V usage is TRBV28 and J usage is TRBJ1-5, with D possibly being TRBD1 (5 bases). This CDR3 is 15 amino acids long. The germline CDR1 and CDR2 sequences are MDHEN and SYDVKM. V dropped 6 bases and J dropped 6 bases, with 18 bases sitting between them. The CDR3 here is CASSPWGQGAQPQHF. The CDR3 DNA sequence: TGTGCCAGCAGCCCGTGGGGTCAGGGCGCTCAGCCCCAGCATTTT.

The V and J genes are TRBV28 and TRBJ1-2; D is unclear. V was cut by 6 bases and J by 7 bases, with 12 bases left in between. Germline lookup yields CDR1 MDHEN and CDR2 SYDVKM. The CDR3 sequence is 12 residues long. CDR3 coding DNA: TGTGCCAGCAGGGCTCCCGTTGGTGGCTACACCTTC. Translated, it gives CASRAPVGGYTF.

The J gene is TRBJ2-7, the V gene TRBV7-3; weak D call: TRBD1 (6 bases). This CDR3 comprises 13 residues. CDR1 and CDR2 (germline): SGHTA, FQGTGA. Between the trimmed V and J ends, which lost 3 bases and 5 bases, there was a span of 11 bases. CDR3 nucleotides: TGTGCCAGCAGCTTGGCCAGGGGCAACGAGCAGTACTTC. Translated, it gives CASSLARGNEQYF.

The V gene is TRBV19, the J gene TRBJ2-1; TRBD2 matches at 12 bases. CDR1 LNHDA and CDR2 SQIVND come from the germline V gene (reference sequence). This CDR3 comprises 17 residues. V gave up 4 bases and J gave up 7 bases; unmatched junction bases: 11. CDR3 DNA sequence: TGTGCCAGTAGTACGACTAGCGGGAGAGGTTCGGGGAATGAGCAGTTCTTC. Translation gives CASSTTSGRGSGNEQFF.

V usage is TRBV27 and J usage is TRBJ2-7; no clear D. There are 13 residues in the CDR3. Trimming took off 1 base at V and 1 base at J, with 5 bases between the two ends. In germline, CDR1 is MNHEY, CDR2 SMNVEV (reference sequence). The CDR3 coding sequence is TGTGCCAGCAGTTTATACGGGTCCTACGAGCAGTACTTC. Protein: CASSLYGSYEQYF.

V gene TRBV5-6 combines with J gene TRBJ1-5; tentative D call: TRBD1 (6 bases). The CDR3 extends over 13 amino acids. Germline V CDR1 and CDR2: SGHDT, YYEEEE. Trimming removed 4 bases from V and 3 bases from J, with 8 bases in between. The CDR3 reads CASSPGANQPQHF. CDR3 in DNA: TGTGCCAGCAGCCCAGGGGCCAATCAGCCCCAGCATTTT.